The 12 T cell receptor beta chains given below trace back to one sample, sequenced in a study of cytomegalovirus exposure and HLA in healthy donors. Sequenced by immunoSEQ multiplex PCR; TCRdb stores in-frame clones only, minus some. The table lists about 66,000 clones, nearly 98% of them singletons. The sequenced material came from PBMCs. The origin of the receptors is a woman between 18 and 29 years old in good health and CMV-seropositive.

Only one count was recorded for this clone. The CDR3 region is CASSKETGGYEQYF. Here the CDR3 DNA reads TGTGCCAGCAGCAAAGAGACAGGGGGCTACGAGCAGTACTTC. This rearrangement joins TRBV21-1 to TRBJ2-7; the table's D call, TRBD1, was not checked against the DNA. TRBV21-1 is described as a pseudogene. The CDR3 spans 14 residues.

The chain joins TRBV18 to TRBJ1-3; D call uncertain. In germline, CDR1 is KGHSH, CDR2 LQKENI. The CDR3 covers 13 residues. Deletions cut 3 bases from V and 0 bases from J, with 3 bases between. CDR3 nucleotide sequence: TGTGCCAGCTCACCCTCCTCTGGAAACACCATATATTTT. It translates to CASSPSSGNTIYF.

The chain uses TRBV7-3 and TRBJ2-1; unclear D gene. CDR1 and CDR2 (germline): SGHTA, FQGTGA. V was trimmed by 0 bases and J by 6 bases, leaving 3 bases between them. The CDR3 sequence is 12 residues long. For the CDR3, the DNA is TGTGCCAGCAGCTTAACTCTCAATGAGCAGTTCTTC. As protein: CASSLTLNEQFF.

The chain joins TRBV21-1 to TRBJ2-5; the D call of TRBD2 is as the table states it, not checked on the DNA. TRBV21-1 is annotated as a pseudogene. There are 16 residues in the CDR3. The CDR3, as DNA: TGTGCCAGCAGCAAAGTTCCCAGGAAGTCGGGGGAGACCCAGTACTTC. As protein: CASSKVPRKSGETQYF.

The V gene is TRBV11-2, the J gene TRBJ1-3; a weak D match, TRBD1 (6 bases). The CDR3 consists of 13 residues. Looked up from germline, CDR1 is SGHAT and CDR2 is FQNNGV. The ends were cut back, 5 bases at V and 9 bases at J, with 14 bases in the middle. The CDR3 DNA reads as TGTGCCAGCAGCGTTACACAGGGTATCACCATATATTTT. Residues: CASSVTQGITIYF.

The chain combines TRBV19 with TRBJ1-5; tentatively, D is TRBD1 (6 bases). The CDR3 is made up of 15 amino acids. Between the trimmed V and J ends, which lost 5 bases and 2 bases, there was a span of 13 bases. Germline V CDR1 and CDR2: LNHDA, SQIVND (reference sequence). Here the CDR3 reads CASSPQGIGNQPQHF. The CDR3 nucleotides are TGTGCCAGTAGTCCTCAGGGGATTGGCAATCAGCCCCAGCATTTT.

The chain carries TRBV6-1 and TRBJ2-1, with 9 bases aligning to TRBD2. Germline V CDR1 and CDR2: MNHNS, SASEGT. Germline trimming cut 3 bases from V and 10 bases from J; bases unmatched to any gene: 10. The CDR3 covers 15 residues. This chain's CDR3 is CASSDRGRAKREQFF. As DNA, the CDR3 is TGTGCCAGCAGTGACCGCGGGAGGGCCAAGAGGGAGCAGTTCTTC.

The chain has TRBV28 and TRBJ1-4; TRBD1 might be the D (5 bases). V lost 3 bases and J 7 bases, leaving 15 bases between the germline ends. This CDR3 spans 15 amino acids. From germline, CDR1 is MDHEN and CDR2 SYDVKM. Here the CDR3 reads CASSFRLGESEKLFF. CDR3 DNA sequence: TGTGCCAGCAGTTTTCGATTAGGGGAAAGTGAAAAACTGTTTTTT.

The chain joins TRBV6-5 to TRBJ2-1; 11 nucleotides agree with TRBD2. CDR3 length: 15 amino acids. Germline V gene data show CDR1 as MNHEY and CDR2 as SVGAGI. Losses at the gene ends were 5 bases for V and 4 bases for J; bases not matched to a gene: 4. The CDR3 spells CASSQLAGVYNEQFF. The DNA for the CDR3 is TGTGCCAGCAGTCAACTAGCGGGGGTATACAATGAGCAGTTCTTC.

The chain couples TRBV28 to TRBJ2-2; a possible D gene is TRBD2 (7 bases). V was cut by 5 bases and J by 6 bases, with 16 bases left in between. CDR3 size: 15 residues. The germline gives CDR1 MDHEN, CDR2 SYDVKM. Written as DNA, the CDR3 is TGTGCCAGCAGTCACCCCCGAGGGGGGGCCGGGGAGCTGTTTTTT. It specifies CASSHPRGGAGELFF.

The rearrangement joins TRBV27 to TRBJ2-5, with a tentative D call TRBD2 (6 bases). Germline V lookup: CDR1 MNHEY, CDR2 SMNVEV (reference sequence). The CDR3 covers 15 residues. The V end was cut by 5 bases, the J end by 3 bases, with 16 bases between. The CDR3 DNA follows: TGTGCCAGCAGTAAACCCGGGAGCGGTAAAGAGACCCAGTACTTC. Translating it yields CASSKPGSGKETQYF.

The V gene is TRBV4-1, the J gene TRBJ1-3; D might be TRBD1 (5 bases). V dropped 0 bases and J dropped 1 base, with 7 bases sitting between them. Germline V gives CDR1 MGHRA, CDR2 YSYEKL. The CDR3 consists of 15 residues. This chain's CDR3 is CASSQDRGSGNTIYF. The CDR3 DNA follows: TGCGCCAGCAGCCAAGATCGGGGGTCTGGAAACACCATATATTTT.